A single sample is the source of the 8 T cell receptor beta chains below, sequenced in a study of CD4 T cell repertoires in COVID-19. Libraries were prepared by immunoSEQ multiplex PCR; TCRdb keeps only in-frame clonotypes and omits some of them. The profile shows around 23,000 clones, over 85% of them singletons. These memory T cells were uncultured and sequenced directly after ex vivo isolation. The sample was circulating follicular helper CD4+ T cells (cTfh) from blood, taken before the COVID-19 pandemic. Receptors were obtained from a human donor who had COVID-19.

The chain uses TRBV5-4 and TRBJ2-7, with TRBD2 matching over 10 bases. V trimming: 5 bases; J trimming: 4 bases; junction bases outside the gene matches: 3. CDR3 length: 13 amino acids. Germline V gene sequence: CDR1 SGHNT, CDR2 YYREEE (reference sequence). CDR3 nucleotide sequence: TGTGCCAGCAGTAGCGGGGGGAGTTACGAGCAGTACTTC. It translates to CASSSGGSYEQYF.

The V and J genes are TRBV7-2 and TRBJ1-2; D gene ambiguous. CDR3 length: 15 amino acids. Germline-derived CDR1 and CDR2 are SGHTA and FQGNSA. Trimming left V 1 base short and J 6 bases short, with 15 bases between. This CDR3 is CASSLDYSAFNGYTF. Here the CDR3 DNA reads TGTGCCAGCAGCTTAGACTATTCGGCCTTCAATGGCTACACCTTC.

The chain links TRBV30 to TRBJ1-5; D perhaps matches TRBD1 (6 bases). The CDR3 is 17 residues long. V shed 1 base and J shed 2 bases, with 18 bases lying between them. Germline-derived CDR1 and CDR2 are GTSNPN and SVGIG (reference sequence). As DNA, the CDR3 is TGTGCCTGGAGTGGCGGGGGGCAGCGCCATGGCAATCAGCCCCAGCATTTT. Protein: CAWSGGGQRHGNQPQHF.

The genes are TRBV5-1 and TRBJ1-1; no firm D call. Trimming left V 0 bases short and J 5 bases short, with 11 bases between. The CDR3 loop spans 14 amino acids. Germline CDR1 reads SGHRS; CDR2 reads YFSETQ. The CDR3 here is CASSLGQALTEAFF. CDR3 sequence (DNA): TGCGCCAGCAGCTTGGGGCAGGCCCTAACTGAAGCTTTCTTT. The whole variable domain, remainder taken from reference TRBV5-1 and TRBJ1-1, is KAGVTQTPRYLIKTRGQQVTLSCSPISGHRSVSWYQQTPGQGLQFLFEYFSETQRNKGNFPGRFSGRQFSNSRSEMNVSTLELGDSALYLCASSLGQALTEAFFGQGTRLTVV.

The chain carries TRBV6-5 and TRBJ1-1; 9 nucleotides match TRBD1. V shed 4 bases and J 7 bases; nucleotides not matched to a gene: 1. The CDR3 contains 12 residues. CDR1 is MNHEY, CDR2 SVGAGI, per germline. The DNA of the CDR3 is TGTGCCAGCAGTTCGACAGGGGGTGAAGCTTTCTTT. Protein product: CASSSTGGEAFF.

The V and J genes are TRBV11-1 and TRBJ1-1; 7 bases match TRBD1. V shed 1 base and J 1 base; nucleotides not matched to a gene: 3. Germline lookup yields CDR1 SGHAT and CDR2 FQDESV (reference sequence). This CDR3 contains 15 residues. The CDR3, as DNA: TGTGCCAGCAGCTTAGGGGACAGATCGAACACTGAAGCTTTCTTT. It codes for CASSLGDRSNTEAFF.

The chain uses TRBV29-1 and TRBJ2-5; 9 bases are a match to TRBD1. Per germline, CDR1 SQVTM and CDR2 ANQGSEA. With V trimmed by 7 bases and J by 3 bases, 9 bases remained unmatched. The CDR3 runs to 14 residues. This chain's CDR3 is CSATGGNNKETQYF. DNA for the CDR3: TGCAGCGCAACAGGGGGCAATAATAAAGAGACCCAGTACTTC.

Here the CDR3 DNA reads TGCGCCAGCAGTGGGGGGAGGCAGAATGAGCAGTTCTTC. Encoded protein: CASSGGRQNEQFF. The chain is built from TRBV5-1 and TRBJ2-1; tentative D call: TRBD2 (6 bases). The CDR3 contains 13 residues. Germline CDR1 is SGHRS and CDR2 is YFSETQ. V lost 5 bases to trimming and J lost 7 bases, with 13 bases between them.